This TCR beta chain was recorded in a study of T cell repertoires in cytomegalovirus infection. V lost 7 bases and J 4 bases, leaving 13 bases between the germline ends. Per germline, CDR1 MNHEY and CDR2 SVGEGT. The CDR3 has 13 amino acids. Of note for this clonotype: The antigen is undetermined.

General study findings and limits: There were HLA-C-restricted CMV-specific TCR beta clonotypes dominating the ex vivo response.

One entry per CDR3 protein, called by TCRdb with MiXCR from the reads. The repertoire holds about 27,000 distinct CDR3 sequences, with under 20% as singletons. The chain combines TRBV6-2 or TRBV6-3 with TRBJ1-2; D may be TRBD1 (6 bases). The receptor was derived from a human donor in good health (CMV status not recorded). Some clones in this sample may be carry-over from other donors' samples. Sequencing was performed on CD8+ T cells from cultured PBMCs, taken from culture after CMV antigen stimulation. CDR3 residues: CASTSDSTYGYTF. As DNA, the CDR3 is TGTGCCAGCACCTCGGACAGTACCTATGGCTACACCTTC.